This TCR beta chain was retrieved from a study of blood T cell repertoires in COVID-19. The assay was immunoSEQ multiplex PCR, and TCRdb's table has in-frame clones only and misses some. The sample consists of 60,000 or so clones, 75% to 95% of them appearing once. This CDR3 has 13 residues. Germline-derived CDR1 and CDR2 are SGHNT and YENEEA. V dropped 5 bases and J dropped 6 bases, with 10 bases sitting between them. The sequenced sample was peripheral blood. The receptor comes from a human donor with active COVID-19. The donor label of this sample is uncertain. The rearrangement joins TRBV11-3 to TRBJ2-2; TRBD2 is a possible D gene (6 bases). The CDR3 sequence is CASSPPGAGELFF. Here the CDR3 DNA reads TGTGCCAGCAGCCCCCCGGGGGCCGGGGAGCTGTTTTTT.